The rows below give T cell receptor beta chains drawn from one sample of a study of blood T cell repertoires in COVID-19. Profiling relied on immunoSEQ multiplex PCR, and the TCRdb table lists in-frame clones only, not all of them. Here the sample spans 200,000 to 250,000 clones, 80% being singletons. The source material was PBMCs or T cells enriched from blood (not recorded which). These receptors came from a man younger than 45 with acute COVID-19. The CDR3 runs from the conserved cysteine through the conserved F or W. Fields, in order: CDR3 protein, CDR3 DNA, V gene, D gene, J gene, clone size, CDR3 length. The D gene is left open where the match is weak. The size field is filled for only some rows; it gives once, few, many or a size class.

CASSAFSGANSPLHF | TGTGCCAGCAGTGCGTTTTCAGGGGCTAATTCACCCCTCCACTTT | TRBV6-4 | NA | TRBJ1-6 | NA | 15
CASSERQLRAYSYEQYF | TGCGCCAGCAGTGAGCGACAGCTTCGGGCTTACTCCTACGAGCAGTACTTC | TRBV10-2 | NA | TRBJ2-7 | NA | 17
CATSRPGQDLNTQYF | TGTGCCACCAGCAGGCCGGGACAGGACCTCAATACGCAGTATTTT | TRBV15 | TRBD1 | TRBJ2-3 | NA | 15
CASSEPGGDEQFF | TGCGCCAGCAGCGAGCCCGGCGGCGACGAGCAGTTCTTC | TRBV10-1 | NA | TRBJ2-1 | NA | 13
CASSPTGDNSPLHF | TGTGCCAGCTCACCTACAGGGGACAATTCACCCCTCCACTTT | TRBV18 | TRBD1 | TRBJ1-6 | NA | 14
CATSDRDSRETQYF | TGTGCCACCAGTGACAGGGACAGTCGAGAGACCCAGTACTTC | TRBV24-1 | TRBD1 | TRBJ2-5 | NA | 14
CASSYDRSNYGYTF | TGTGCCAGCAGTTACGACAGAAGTAACTATGGCTACACCTTC | TRBV6-5 | NA | TRBJ1-2 | NA | 14
CASSPSLTGGTEAFF | TGTGCCAGCTCACCCTCACTAACGGGGGGGACTGAAGCTTTCTTT | TRBV18 | NA | TRBJ1-1 | NA | 15
CASSQGKNTEAFF | TGTGCCAGCTCACAGGGGAAGAACACTGAAGCTTTCTTT | TRBV18 | NA | TRBJ1-1 | few | 13
CASSGGQGGSYEQYF | TGTGCCAGCAGCGGCGGACAGGGGGGCTCCTACGAGCAGTACTTC | TRBV7-9 | TRBD1 | TRBJ2-7 | once | 15
CASSAMTSGGQETQYF | TGTGCCAGCAGTGCGATGACTAGCGGGGGCCAAGAGACCCAGTACTTC | TRBV6-1 | TRBD2 | TRBJ2-5 | NA | 16
CASSQGGDKKLFF | TGTGCCAGCAGCCAAGGGGGGGATAAAAAACTGTTTTTT | TRBV4-2 | NA | TRBJ1-4 | NA | 13
CASSIPTGGGTGELFF | TGTGCCAGCAGTATCCCCACAGGGGGAGGTACCGGGGAGCTGTTTTTT | TRBV28 | TRBD1 | TRBJ2-2 | NA | 16
CASRHLSSGNTIYF | TGTGCCAGCAGGCATTTGAGCTCTGGAAACACCATATATTTT | TRBV28 | NA | TRBJ1-3 | NA | 14
CASSSQGLNQPQHF | TGTGCCAGCAGCTCACAGGGGTTAAATCAGCCCCAGCATTTT | TRBV7-2 | TRBD1 | TRBJ1-5 | NA | 14
CASSLIGTADYNEQFF | TGTGCCAGCAGTTTAATCGGGACAGCAGACTACAATGAGCAGTTCTTC | TRBV27 | TRBD1 | TRBJ2-1 | once | 16
CASQGEGGEGTNYGYTF | TGTGCCAGCCAAGGAGAGGGAGGGGAGGGAACTAACTATGGCTACACCTTC | TRBV28 | NA | TRBJ1-2 | once | 17
CASSIMRGGRNEQFF | TGTGCCAGTAGTATCATGCGGGGGGGCCGGAATGAGCAGTTCTTC | TRBV19 | TRBD2 | TRBJ2-1 | NA | 15
CASSLAGGPGDTQYF | TGTGCCAGCAGCCTAGCGGGGGGGCCGGGAGATACGCAGTATTTT | TRBV5-4 | TRBD2 | TRBJ2-3 | NA | 15
CASSRPQGLFGNTIYF | TGCGCCAGCAGTCGACCACAGGGTTTATTTGGAAACACCATATATTTT | TRBV23-1 | NA | TRBJ1-3 | NA | 16
CASSPVKQGNYGYTF | TGTGCCAGCTCGCCTGTGAAACAGGGGAACTATGGCTACACCTTC | TRBV3-1/TRBV3-2 | TRBD1 | TRBJ1-2 | NA | 15
CASSFAYTNEQFF | TGTGCCAGCAGCTTCGCCTATACGAATGAGCAGTTCTTC | TRBV11-2 | NA | TRBJ2-1 | NA | 13
CATSWGPGELFF | TGTGCCACCAGTTGGGGCCCCGGGGAGCTGTTTTTT | TRBV24-1 | NA | TRBJ2-2 | NA | 12
CASSLYRNTIYF | TGTGCCAGCAGCTTATACAGAAACACCATATATTTT | TRBV7-3 | NA | TRBJ1-3 | NA | 12
CASSPGTGSGYEQYF | TGTGCCAGCTCACCGGGGACAGGGTCCGGGTACGAGCAGTACTTC | TRBV18 | TRBD1 | TRBJ2-7 | NA | 15
CASRESAEAFF | TGTGCCAGCAGAGAGTCGGCTGAAGCTTTCTTT | TRBV2 | NA | TRBJ1-1 | NA | 11
CATSVSGTGTSEDTQYF | TGTGCCACCAGTGTTTCCGGCACCGGGACTAGCGAGGATACGCAGTATTTT | TRBV24-1 | TRBD2 | TRBJ2-3 | NA | 17
CASSLSGGGSYEQYF | TGTGCCAGCAGCTTGAGCGGGGGGGGCTCCTACGAGCAGTACTTC | TRBV5-4 | TRBD2 | TRBJ2-7 | NA | 15
CATSPRAGNQETQYF | TGTGCCACCAGCCCCAGAGCGGGGAACCAAGAGACCCAGTACTTC | TRBV15 | TRBD2 | TRBJ2-5 | NA | 15
CASSTGLSSYNSPLHF | TGTGCCAGCAGCACGGGACTTAGCTCCTATAATTCACCCCTCCACTTT | TRBV21-1 | NA | TRBJ1-6 | few | 16
CASSKDPQGGYGYTF | TGTGCCAGCAGCAAAGACCCACAGGGGGGGTATGGCTACACCTTC | TRBV9 | TRBD1 | TRBJ1-2 | NA | 15
CASSRTGTDNSPLHF | TGCGCCAGCAGCCGCACCGGGACAGATAATTCACCCCTCCACTTT | TRBV4-1 | TRBD1 | TRBJ1-6 | NA | 15
CASSPGGRDEQFF | TGTGCCAGTAGTCCAGGGGGCAGGGATGAGCAGTTCTTC | TRBV19 | TRBD1 | TRBJ2-1 | NA | 13
CASSFPSGQGNEKLFF | TGTGCCAGCAGCTTTCCCTCCGGACAGGGAAATGAAAAACTGTTTTTT | TRBV7-9 | TRBD1 | TRBJ1-4 | NA | 16
CASSKIQGSLGAPQHF | TGTGCCAGCAGTAAGATACAGGGGTCTTTGGGAGCGCCCCAGCATTTT | TRBV28 | TRBD1 | TRBJ1-5 | NA | 16
CASSPKGVTYEQYF | TGTGCCAGCTCACCAAAAGGGGTTACCTACGAGCAGTACTTC | TRBV18 | NA | TRBJ2-7 | NA | 14
CATKPQSGLGTDTQYF | TGTGCCACCAAACCCCAATCAGGGTTGGGCACAGATACGCAGTATTTT | TRBV10-3 | NA | TRBJ2-3 | NA | 16
CASGLGQVGNTIYF | TGTGCTAGTGGTTTAGGACAGGTTGGAAACACCATATATTTT | TRBV12-5 | TRBD1 | TRBJ1-3 | NA | 14
CASSLGTVAGELFF | TGCGCCAGCAGCTTGGGTACGGTGGCCGGGGAGCTGTTTTTT | TRBV5-1 | NA | TRBJ2-2 | once | 14
CASSLRYRGQGEQFF | TGTGCCAGCAGCTTGCGCTACAGGGGGCAAGGTGAGCAGTTCTTC | TRBV5-6 | TRBD1 | TRBJ2-1 | few | 15
CAISESRTGVYSTGELFF | TGTGCCATCAGTGAGTCCAGGACAGGGGTTTATTCCACCGGGGAGCTGTTTTTT | TRBV10-3 | TRBD1 | TRBJ2-2 | NA | 18
CASSLEQGNYGYTF | TGCGCCAGCAGCTTGGAACAGGGTAACTATGGCTACACCTTC | TRBV5-1 | NA | TRBJ1-2 | NA | 14
CASSLFPGEREQYF | TGCGCCAGCAGCTTGTTTCCGGGGGAGAGGGAGCAGTACTTC | TRBV5-1 | NA | TRBJ2-7 | NA | 14
CASSFGQGGQPQHF | TGTGCCAGCAGTTTTGGACAGGGAGGCCAGCCCCAGCATTTT | TRBV27 | TRBD1 | TRBJ1-5 | NA | 14
CASSVSGGRSIDTGELFF | TGTGCCAGCAGTGTTAGCGGGGGTCGTTCGATTGACACCGGGGAGCTGTTTTTT | TRBV6-1 | TRBD2 | TRBJ2-2 | NA | 18